This TCR beta chain was captured by sequencing in a study of PD-L1 blockade in urothelial cancer. Germline values: CDR1 SGHNT, CDR2 YENEEA. The CDR3 is 15 amino acids. After removal of 4 bases from V and 10 bases from J, the junction contained 8 bases not matched to a gene. The time point here: pretreatment peripheral blood. Sequencing was performed with immunoSEQ multiplex PCR; in TCRdb, only in-frame clones are kept and a portion is missing. The sample consists of 50,000 to 55,000 clones, about 75% of them appearing once. The receptor was derived from a man in his sixties or seventies with urothelial cancer. The chain uses TRBV11-3 and TRBJ2-1; 12 positions agree with TRBD2. The sample here was PBMCs, taken around atezolizumab (anti-PD-L1) treatment. The CDR3 bases are TGTGCCAGCAGCTCCCGACTAGCGGGAGAATACGAGCAGTTCTTC. Translating it yields CASSSRLAGEYEQFF.